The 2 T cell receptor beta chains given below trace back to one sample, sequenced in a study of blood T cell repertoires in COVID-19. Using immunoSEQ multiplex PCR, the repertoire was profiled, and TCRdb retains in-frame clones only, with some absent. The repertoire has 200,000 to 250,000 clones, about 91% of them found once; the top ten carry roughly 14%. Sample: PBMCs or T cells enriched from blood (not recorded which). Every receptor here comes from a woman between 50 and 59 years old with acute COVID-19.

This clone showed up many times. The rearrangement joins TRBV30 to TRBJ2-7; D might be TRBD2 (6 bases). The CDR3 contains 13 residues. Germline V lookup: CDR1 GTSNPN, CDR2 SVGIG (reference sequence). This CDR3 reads CVCQRANSYEQYF. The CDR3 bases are TGTGTCTGCCAGCGGGCCAACTCCTACGAGCAGTACTTC.

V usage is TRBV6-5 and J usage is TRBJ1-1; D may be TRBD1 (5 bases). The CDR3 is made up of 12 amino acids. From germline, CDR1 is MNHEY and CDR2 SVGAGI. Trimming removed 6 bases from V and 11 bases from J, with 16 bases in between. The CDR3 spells CASSGEGKRAFF. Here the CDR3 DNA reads TGTGCCAGCAGCGGGGAGGGGAAGCGGGCTTTCTTT.